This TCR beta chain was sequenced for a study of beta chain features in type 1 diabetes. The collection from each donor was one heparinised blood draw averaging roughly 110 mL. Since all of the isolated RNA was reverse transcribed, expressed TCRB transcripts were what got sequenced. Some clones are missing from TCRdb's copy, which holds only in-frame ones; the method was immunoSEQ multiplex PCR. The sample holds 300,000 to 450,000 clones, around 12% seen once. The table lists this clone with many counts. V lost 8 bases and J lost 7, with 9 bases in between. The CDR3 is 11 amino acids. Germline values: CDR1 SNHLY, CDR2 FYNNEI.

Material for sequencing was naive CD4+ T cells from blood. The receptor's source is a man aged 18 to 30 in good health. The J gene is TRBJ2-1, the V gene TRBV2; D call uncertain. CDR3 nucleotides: TGTGCCAGCTCACTCTGGAATGAGCAGTTCTTC. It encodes CASSLWNEQFF.